This T cell receptor beta chain appears in the sequencing data of a study of T-cell memory formation after mild COVID-19. Overall study context: TCR clusters were mostly donor specific.

This clonotype has ten or more counts. TCRdb recomputed calls from the 5' RACE reads with MiXCR, one row per CDR3 protein. Of about 500,000 distinct CDR3 sequences in the sample, 20% are singletons; the top ten hold 12%. This CDR3 contains 12 residues. V dropped 6 bases and J dropped 6 bases, with 8 bases sitting between them. Germline V CDR1 and CDR2: SNHLY, FYNNEI. Sequencing was performed on PBMCs or a T cell subset sorted from them (not recorded which). The sequence derives from an adult woman who had mild COVID-19 (a few samples of this study predate the infection). Cell type and time point are not known. The genes are TRBV2 and TRBJ2-2; D is possibly TRBD1 or TRBD2 (5 bases each). The chain's CDR3 is CASRGDAGELFF. The CDR3 bases are TGTGCCAGCAGAGGGGACGCCGGGGAGCTGTTTTTT.